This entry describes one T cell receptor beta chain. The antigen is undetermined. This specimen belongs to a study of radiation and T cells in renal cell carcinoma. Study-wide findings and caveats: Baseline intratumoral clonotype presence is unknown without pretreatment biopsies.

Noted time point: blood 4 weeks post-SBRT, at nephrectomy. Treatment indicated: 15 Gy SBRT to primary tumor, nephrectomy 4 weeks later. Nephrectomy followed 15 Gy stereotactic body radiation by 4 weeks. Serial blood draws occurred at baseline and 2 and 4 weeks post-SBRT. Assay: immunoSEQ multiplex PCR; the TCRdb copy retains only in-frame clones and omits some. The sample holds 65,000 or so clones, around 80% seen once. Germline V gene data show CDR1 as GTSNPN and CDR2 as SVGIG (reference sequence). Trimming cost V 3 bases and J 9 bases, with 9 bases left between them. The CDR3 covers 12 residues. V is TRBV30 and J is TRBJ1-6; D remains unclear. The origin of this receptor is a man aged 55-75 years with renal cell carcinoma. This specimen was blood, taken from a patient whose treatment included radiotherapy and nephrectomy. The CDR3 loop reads CAWRTSASPLHF. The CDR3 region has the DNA TGTGCCTGGAGGACATCAGCTTCACCCCTCCACTTT. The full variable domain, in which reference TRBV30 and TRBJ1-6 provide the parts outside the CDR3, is SQTIHQWPATLVQPVGSPLSLECTVEGTSNPNLYWYRQAAGRGLQLLFYSVGIGQISSEVPQNLSASRPQDRQFILSSKKLLLSDSGFYLCAWRTSASPLHFGNGTRLTVT.